A selection of T cell receptor beta chains follows, all from one sample in a study of T cell responses to AZD1222 COVID-19 vaccine. The repertoire was sequenced with immunoSEQ multiplex PCR; TCRdb's copy has only in-frame clones and lacks some. This sample has over 65,000 clones, with about 90% found just once. The sequencing here drew on peripheral blood, taken on day 0 of MenACWY control vaccination. Receptor source: an adult in good health. Both conserved end residues are part of each CDR3. Each record gives: clone size, V gene, J gene, D gene, CDR3 DNA, CDR3 protein. A D gene is named only where the DNA matches it firmly. Not all rows give a size; the values are once, few, many and, for expanded clones, a class.

size: NA; V: TRBV15; J: TRBJ2-2; D: NA; DNA: TGTGCCACCAGCAGAGGTCAACCCCTCAACACCGGGGAGCTGTTTTTT; CDR3: CATSRGQPLNTGELFF
size: NA; V: TRBV7-2; J: TRBJ2-3; D: NA; DNA: TGTGCCAGCAGCTTAGGGTCCGGGCAGTATTTT; CDR3: CASSLGSGQYF
size: NA; V: TRBV7-2; J: TRBJ2-6; D: NA; DNA: TGTGCCAGCACGGGGTGGGGGGCCAGGGCCAACGTCCTGACTTTC; CDR3: CASTGWGARANVLTF
size: NA; V: TRBV28; J: TRBJ2-5; D: TRBD2; DNA: TGTGCCAGCTGCGGTGGGGGGGAAGAGACCCAGTACTTC; CDR3: CASCGGGEETQYF
size: NA; V: TRBV7-9; J: TRBJ2-5; D: NA; DNA: TGTGCCAGCAGCTTAGGCTCGGGGGACGGGGAGACCCAGTACTTC; CDR3: CASSLGSGDGETQYF
size: NA; V: TRBV30; J: TRBJ1-1; D: NA; DNA: TGTGCCTGGACACCGACCGGGACAACTGAAGCTTTCTTT; CDR3: CAWTPTGTTEAFF
size: NA; V: TRBV5-1; J: TRBJ2-1; D: NA; DNA: TGCGCCAGCAGCTTGGCCGGGCAGGGGTTCAATGAGCAGTTCTTC; CDR3: CASSLAGQGFNEQFF
size: NA; V: TRBV7-2; J: TRBJ2-3; D: TRBD1; DNA: TGTGCCAGCAGCCCCCACGGGGAGACAGGGGATACGCAGTATTTT; CDR3: CASSPHGETGDTQYF
size: NA; V: TRBV5-6; J: TRBJ2-1; D: TRBD1; DNA: TGTGCCAGCAGCGCCGCCGGGACAGGACTTAGGAATGAGCAGTTCTTC; CDR3: CASSAAGTGLRNEQFF
size: NA; V: TRBV3-1/TRBV3-2; J: TRBJ1-6; D: NA; DNA: TGTGCCAGCAGCCAAGTGCTTACAGGGACTTATGGTAATTCACCCCTCCACTTT; CDR3: CASSQVLTGTYGNSPLHF
size: NA; V: TRBV10-3; J: TRBJ2-5; D: TRBD1; DNA: TGTGCCATCAGTACGGGACAGGGGGCAAAGACCCAGTACTTC; CDR3: CAISTGQGAKTQYF
size: NA; V: TRBV29-1; J: TRBJ1-6; D: TRBD1; DNA: TGCAGCGTAAGAGACAGGGTTGATTCACCCCTCCACTTT; CDR3: CSVRDRVDSPLHF
size: once; V: TRBV19; J: TRBJ2-7; D: NA; DNA: TGTGCCAGTAGTATTGATGGGGGATCCTACGAGCAGTACTTC; CDR3: CASSIDGGSYEQYF
size: NA; V: TRBV6-5; J: TRBJ2-1; D: TRBD2; DNA: TGTGCCAGCAGCGCCGGACTAGCGGGGCACAATGAGCAGTTCTTC; CDR3: CASSAGLAGHNEQFF
size: once; V: TRBV19; J: TRBJ2-2; D: NA; DNA: TGTGCCAGTAGTGCCGGGACGCAGAACACCGGGGAGCTGTTTTTT; CDR3: CASSAGTQNTGELFF
size: NA; V: TRBV6-5; J: TRBJ2-1; D: NA; DNA: TGTGCCAGCAGGAGAACCGAGAACAATGAGCAGTTCTTC; CDR3: CASRRTENNEQFF
size: few; V: TRBV5-8; J: TRBJ2-3; D: NA; DNA: TGTGCCAGCAGCTTCCCCCTTGATGGGTCAGGCACAGATACGCAGTATTTT; CDR3: CASSFPLDGSGTDTQYF
size: once; V: TRBV5-4; J: TRBJ2-3; D: NA; DNA: TGTGCCAGCAGCTTGGAAGTCGGACAGCGCACAGATACGCAGTATTTT; CDR3: CASSLEVGQRTDTQYF
size: NA; V: TRBV6-1; J: TRBJ2-7; D: NA; DNA: TGTGCCAGCAGTGAAGCGGCAGGACAAACCTACGAGCAGTACTTC; CDR3: CASSEAAGQTYEQYF
size: once; V: TRBV5-1; J: TRBJ2-3; D: TRBD1; DNA: TGCGCCAGCAAAGCGGGACAGGGGCCAGATACGCAGTATTTT; CDR3: CASKAGQGPDTQYF
size: NA; V: TRBV6-2/TRBV6-3; J: TRBJ1-3; D: NA; DNA: TGTGCCAGCAGCGCAGGGTCGGCTGGAAACACCATATATTTT; CDR3: CASSAGSAGNTIYF
size: NA; V: TRBV5-1; J: TRBJ1-1; D: NA; DNA: TGCGCCAGCAGCTTGGTCGTCGGGGGCACTGAAGCTTTCTTT; CDR3: CASSLVVGGTEAFF
size: NA; V: TRBV2; J: TRBJ1-2; D: NA; DNA: TGTGCCAGGACGCAGGGGCCTAACCTCTATAACTATGGCTACACCTTC; CDR3: CARTQGPNLYNYGYTF
size: once; V: TRBV11-2; J: TRBJ1-1; D: TRBD1; DNA: TGTGCCAGCAGTTTTACAGGGGACACTGAAGCTTTCTTT; CDR3: CASSFTGDTEAFF
size: NA; V: TRBV19; J: TRBJ2-3; D: NA; DNA: TGTGCCAGTAGTTGGGGGGCGTCCCCTCTGGGCACAGATACGCAGTATTTT; CDR3: CASSWGASPLGTDTQYF
size: NA; V: TRBV19; J: TRBJ2-2; D: NA; DNA: TGTGCCAGTAGTATCCAGGGGATCACCGGGGAGCTGTTTTTT; CDR3: CASSIQGITGELFF
size: NA; V: TRBV2; J: TRBJ1-6; D: NA; DNA: TGTGCCAGCGAGGCGGGGGTCCAGTCACCCCTCCACTTT; CDR3: CASEAGVQSPLHF
size: NA; V: TRBV4-3; J: TRBJ2-7; D: TRBD1; DNA: TGCGCCAGCAGCCAGGGCACCGGACAGGGACCTTACGAGCAGTACTTC; CDR3: CASSQGTGQGPYEQYF
size: NA; V: TRBV7-8; J: TRBJ2-7; D: NA; DNA: TGTGCCAGCAGCTTTGGGGCCGGTTCCTACGAGCAGTACTTC; CDR3: CASSFGAGSYEQYF
size: NA; V: TRBV5-8; J: TRBJ1-4; D: TRBD1; DNA: TGTGCCAGCAGCTTGTACCAGACAGGGTTTTATGAAAAACTGTTTTTT; CDR3: CASSLYQTGFYEKLFF
size: NA; V: TRBV14; J: TRBJ2-5; D: NA; DNA: TGTGCCAGCAGCCATTGGGGGAGCCCAAACCAAGAGACCCAGTACTTC; CDR3: CASSHWGSPNQETQYF
size: NA; V: TRBV19; J: TRBJ1-5; D: TRBD1; DNA: TGTGCCAGTAGTGAAACAGGGGGTTATCAGCCCCAGCATTTT; CDR3: CASSETGGYQPQHF
size: NA; V: TRBV6-6; J: TRBJ2-7; D: TRBD2; DNA: TGTGCCAGCAGTCAATATTTTAGCGGGATCAGCTCCTACGAGCAGTACTTC; CDR3: CASSQYFSGISSYEQYF
size: NA; V: TRBV11-2; J: TRBJ2-3; D: NA; DNA: TGTGCCAGCAGCCCCCTGGGCGGACTCACAGATACGCAGTATTTT; CDR3: CASSPLGGLTDTQYF
size: NA; V: TRBV2; J: TRBJ1-6; D: NA; DNA: TGTGCCAGCAGGCATGATATTTCACCCCTCCACTTT; CDR3: CASRHDISPLHF
size: NA; V: TRBV3-1/TRBV3-2; J: TRBJ2-3; D: NA; DNA: TGTGCCAGCAGCCCTATAACTTTCGACCCGATTCCAGATACGCAGTATTTT; CDR3: CASSPITFDPIPDTQYF
size: NA; V: TRBV27; J: TRBJ2-2; D: NA; DNA: TGTGCCAGCAGCCCACCGGGTAGCGGAATAACGAACACCGGGGAGCTGTTTTTT; CDR3: CASSPPGSGITNTGELFF
size: NA; V: TRBV19; J: TRBJ2-7; D: NA; DNA: TGTGCCAGTAGTGCCTTGGCAGGGAGAGAGCAGTACTTC; CDR3: CASSALAGREQYF
size: NA; V: TRBV5-1; J: TRBJ1-1; D: NA; DNA: TGCGTAGTCGAGGGGGAAGAGAACACTGAAGCTTTCTTT; CDR3: CVVEGEENTEAFF
size: once; V: TRBV14; J: TRBJ2-5; D: NA; DNA: TGTGCCAGCAGCCGTCCGGGAGCTCTCGGGGAGACCCAGTACTTC; CDR3: CASSRPGALGETQYF
size: NA; V: TRBV11-2; J: TRBJ1-1; D: NA; DNA: TGTGCCAGCAGCTTATTCGTCTCAGGGACTGAAGCTTTCTTT; CDR3: CASSLFVSGTEAFF
size: NA; V: TRBV10-2; J: TRBJ1-2; D: TRBD1; DNA: TGCGCCAGCAGTGCCACAGGGGATGGCTACACCTTC; CDR3: CASSATGDGYTF
size: NA; V: TRBV19; J: TRBJ1-5; D: NA; DNA: TGTGCCAGTAGTATGGGTTTAATTCAGCCCCAGCATTTT; CDR3: CASSMGLIQPQHF
size: NA; V: TRBV7-2; J: TRBJ1-3; D: NA; DNA: TGTGCCAGCAGCTACCCACAGGGAACTGGAAACACCATATATTTT; CDR3: CASSYPQGTGNTIYF
size: NA; V: TRBV28; J: TRBJ2-5; D: NA; DNA: TGTGCCAGCAGCCACCCCTTCGAAGAAGAGACCCAGTACTTC; CDR3: CASSHPFEEETQYF
size: NA; V: TRBV7-2; J: TRBJ2-7; D: NA; DNA: TGTGCCAGCAGCTTAGGAATGGGTCCTCGCTACGAGCAGTACTTC; CDR3: CASSLGMGPRYEQYF